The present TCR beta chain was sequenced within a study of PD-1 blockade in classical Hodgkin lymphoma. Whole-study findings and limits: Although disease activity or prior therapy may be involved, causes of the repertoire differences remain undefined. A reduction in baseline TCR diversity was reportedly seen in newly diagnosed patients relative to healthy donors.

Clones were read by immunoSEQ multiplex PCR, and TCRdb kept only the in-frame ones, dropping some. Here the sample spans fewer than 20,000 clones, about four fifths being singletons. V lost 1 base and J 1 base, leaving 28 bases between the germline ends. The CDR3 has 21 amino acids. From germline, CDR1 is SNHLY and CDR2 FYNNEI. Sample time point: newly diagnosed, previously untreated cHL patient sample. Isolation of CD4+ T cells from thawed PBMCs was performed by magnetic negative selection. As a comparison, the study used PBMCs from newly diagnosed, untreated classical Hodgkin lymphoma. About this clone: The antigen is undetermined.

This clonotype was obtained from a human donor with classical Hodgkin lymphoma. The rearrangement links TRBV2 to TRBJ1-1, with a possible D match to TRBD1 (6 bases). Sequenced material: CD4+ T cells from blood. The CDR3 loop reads CASSEELAGAHFLDSNTEAFF. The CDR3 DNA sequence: TGTGCCAGCAGTGAAGAACTTGCAGGGGCCCATTTTTTGGATTCGAACACTGAAGCTTTCTTT.